Listed below are T cell receptor beta chains from one sample, sequenced in a study of blood T cell repertoires in COVID-19. The repertoire was sequenced with immunoSEQ multiplex PCR; TCRdb's copy has only in-frame clones and lacks some. Found here are 110,000 to 150,000 clones, less than 85% of them singletons; the top ten hold roughly 8.6%. Sequencing was done on a sample of peripheral blood. The receptors shown here come from a woman older than 75 in a cohort sampled during active or convalescent COVID-19. Each CDR3 is given with its conserved first and last residue. Each record gives: clone size, D gene, J gene, CDR3 length, V gene, CDR3 DNA, CDR3 protein. The D gene is left open where the match is weak. The size entry is marked missing in some rows and otherwise reads once, few, many or a size class.

clone_size: .
d_call: .
j_call: TRBJ1-5
cdr3_length: 16
v_call: TRBV19
cdr3_nt: TGTGCCAGTAGTACCTCGGGAGGAGGGCGCAATCAGCCCCAGCATTTT
cdr3_aa: CASSTSGGGRNQPQHF

clone_size: .
d_call: .
j_call: TRBJ1-6
cdr3_length: 15
v_call: TRBV3-1/TRBV3-2
cdr3_nt: TGTGCCAGCAGTATCGACCTAGGGGCTAATTCACCCCTCCACTTT
cdr3_aa: CASSIDLGANSPLHF

clone_size: few
d_call: .
j_call: TRBJ2-3
cdr3_length: 15
v_call: TRBV7-2
cdr3_nt: TGTGCCAGCAGCGCCCGACAGGTCAGCACAGATACGCAGTATTTT
cdr3_aa: CASSARQVSTDTQYF

clone_size: .
d_call: .
j_call: TRBJ1-1
cdr3_length: 14
v_call: TRBV19
cdr3_nt: TGTGCCAGTAGTCCCCGCGGGGGAAGCACTGAAGCTTTCTTT
cdr3_aa: CASSPRGGSTEAFF

clone_size: few
d_call: .
j_call: TRBJ1-2
cdr3_length: 13
v_call: TRBV5-1
cdr3_nt: TGCGCCAGCAGCTTGGAGGGGCTAGGGGGCTACACCTTC
cdr3_aa: CASSLEGLGGYTF

clone_size: .
d_call: TRBD2
j_call: TRBJ2-5
cdr3_length: 17
v_call: TRBV2
cdr3_nt: TGTGCCAGCAGGGGAGTGGGTGGGGAGGGTGCCCAAGAGACCCAGTACTTC
cdr3_aa: CASRGVGGEGAQETQYF

clone_size: .
d_call: .
j_call: TRBJ1-1
cdr3_length: 14
v_call: TRBV30
cdr3_nt: TGTGCCTGGGTCCGAAGGGGGTCGGGCACTGAAGCTTTCTTT
cdr3_aa: CAWVRRGSGTEAFF

clone_size: .
d_call: TRBD1
j_call: TRBJ1-6
cdr3_length: 15
v_call: TRBV25-1
cdr3_nt: TGTGCCAGCAGTGATACGACAGGGGGCAATTCACCCCTCCACTTT
cdr3_aa: CASSDTTGGNSPLHF

clone_size: .
d_call: .
j_call: TRBJ2-5
cdr3_length: 13
v_call: TRBV6-5
cdr3_nt: TGTGCCAGCAGGAGGCGGGCGGAAGAGACCCAGTACTTC
cdr3_aa: CASRRRAEETQYF

clone_size: .
d_call: .
j_call: TRBJ1-6
cdr3_length: 14
v_call: TRBV25-1
cdr3_nt: TGTGCCAGCAGGACCGACAGCCGCGGTTCACCCCTCCACTTT
cdr3_aa: CASRTDSRGSPLHF

clone_size: .
d_call: .
j_call: TRBJ2-7
cdr3_length: 13
v_call: TRBV7-9
cdr3_nt: TGTGCCAGCCAGAAGGAGCAGCCCTACGAGCAGTACTTC
cdr3_aa: CASQKEQPYEQYF

clone_size: .
d_call: TRBD2
j_call: TRBJ2-1
cdr3_length: 16
v_call: TRBV3-1/TRBV3-2
cdr3_nt: TGTGCCAGCAGCCAAGAGAACAGCGGGGGGAAGAATGAGCAGTTCTTC
cdr3_aa: CASSQENSGGKNEQFF

clone_size: once
d_call: TRBD2
j_call: TRBJ2-5
cdr3_length: 16
v_call: TRBV6-2/TRBV6-3
cdr3_nt: TGTGCCAGCAGCCACCCTAGCGGGGGGGCCTGGGAGACCCAGTACTTC
cdr3_aa: CASSHPSGGAWETQYF

clone_size: .
d_call: .
j_call: TRBJ1-6
cdr3_length: 15
v_call: TRBV5-1
cdr3_nt: TGCGCCAGCAGCTTCCAGGGTTCCTATAATTCACCCCTCCACTTT
cdr3_aa: CASSFQGSYNSPLHF

clone_size: .
d_call: .
j_call: TRBJ2-7
cdr3_length: 15
v_call: TRBV7-9
cdr3_nt: TGTGCCAGCAGCCAACGGGAAGGGGGTTCCTACGAGCAGTACTTC
cdr3_aa: CASSQREGGSYEQYF

clone_size: few
d_call: .
j_call: TRBJ1-6
cdr3_length: 13
v_call: TRBV27
cdr3_nt: TGTGCCAGCAGAGACAGCCATAATTCACCCCTCCACTTT
cdr3_aa: CASRDSHNSPLHF

clone_size: .
d_call: TRBD1
j_call: TRBJ2-5
cdr3_length: 17
v_call: TRBV7-2
cdr3_nt: TGTGCCAGCAGCTTAGTTTCTGGCGGGACAGGGCAAGAGACCCAGTACTTC
cdr3_aa: CASSLVSGGTGQETQYF

clone_size: .
d_call: .
j_call: TRBJ2-7
cdr3_length: 13
v_call: TRBV5-5
cdr3_nt: TGTGCCAGCAGCTTGTATGGGCAGCTCGAGCAGTACTTC
cdr3_aa: CASSLYGQLEQYF

clone_size: .
d_call: .
j_call: TRBJ2-3
cdr3_length: 15
v_call: TRBV3-1/TRBV3-2
cdr3_nt: TGTGCCAGCAGCCAAGAAATTGCTAGTACAGATACGCAGTATTTT
cdr3_aa: CASSQEIASTDTQYF

clone_size: .
d_call: TRBD1
j_call: TRBJ2-5
cdr3_length: 14
v_call: TRBV2
cdr3_nt: TGTGCCAGCAGGGCAGACAGGGGGCGAGAGACCCAGTACTTC
cdr3_aa: CASRADRGRETQYF

clone_size: .
d_call: .
j_call: TRBJ1-2
cdr3_length: 14
v_call: TRBV5-6
cdr3_nt: TGTGCCAGCAGCACCCTTGACAGGAACTATGGCTACACCTTC
cdr3_aa: CASSTLDRNYGYTF

clone_size: .
d_call: .
j_call: TRBJ1-5
cdr3_length: 14
v_call: TRBV7-2
cdr3_nt: TGTGCCAGCAGCCTCAGTAATAGCAATCAGCCCCAGCATTTT
cdr3_aa: CASSLSNSNQPQHF

clone_size: .
d_call: .
j_call: TRBJ2-2
cdr3_length: 14
v_call: TRBV25-1
cdr3_nt: TGTGCCAGCAGTGATGGCCTTTATTTGGGGGAGCTGTTTTTT
cdr3_aa: CASSDGLYLGELFF

clone_size: .
d_call: TRBD2
j_call: TRBJ2-2
cdr3_length: 15
v_call: TRBV19
cdr3_nt: TGTGCCAGTAGAACCGGGACTAGCGGCACCGGGGAGCTGTTTTTT
cdr3_aa: CASRTGTSGTGELFF

clone_size: .
d_call: .
j_call: TRBJ2-3
cdr3_length: 13
v_call: TRBV14
cdr3_nt: TGTGCCAGCAGCCAAGATCTTATAGATACGCAGTATTTT
cdr3_aa: CASSQDLIDTQYF

clone_size: .
d_call: .
j_call: TRBJ1-5
cdr3_length: 14
v_call: TRBV3-1/TRBV3-2
cdr3_nt: TGTGCCAGCAGCCAGGACAGAATTCGCCAGCCCCAGCATTTT
cdr3_aa: CASSQDRIRQPQHF

clone_size: .
d_call: .
j_call: TRBJ2-7
cdr3_length: 13
v_call: TRBV11-2
cdr3_nt: TGTGCCAGCAGCTTACAGGGCCCCTACGAGCAGTACTTC
cdr3_aa: CASSLQGPYEQYF

clone_size: .
d_call: .
j_call: TRBJ1-4
cdr3_length: 13
v_call: TRBV5-4
cdr3_nt: TGTGCCAGCAGCTTGGCAGGGGACGGAAAACTGTTTTTT
cdr3_aa: CASSLAGDGKLFF

clone_size: .
d_call: .
j_call: TRBJ2-2
cdr3_length: 14
v_call: TRBV7-3
cdr3_nt: TGTGCCTCAAAACCGGGACTCCACCTCGGGGAGCTGTTTTTT
cdr3_aa: CASKPGLHLGELFF

clone_size: once
d_call: TRBD2
j_call: TRBJ2-2
cdr3_length: 16
v_call: TRBV6-2/TRBV6-3
cdr3_nt: TGTGCCAGCAGTTACGTCGGGACTAGCGTCGGCGGGGAGCTGTTTTTT
cdr3_aa: CASSYVGTSVGGELFF

clone_size: .
d_call: .
j_call: TRBJ2-3
cdr3_length: 14
v_call: TRBV3-1/TRBV3-2
cdr3_nt: TGTGCCAGCAGCCAGGGGGGTCGCGGCCGTACGCAGTATTTT
cdr3_aa: CASSQGGRGRTQYF

clone_size: .
d_call: TRBD1
j_call: TRBJ1-1
cdr3_length: 13
v_call: TRBV7-3
cdr3_nt: TGTGCCAGCAGCTTGGACAGGGACACTGAAGCTTTCTTT
cdr3_aa: CASSLDRDTEAFF

clone_size: .
d_call: TRBD2
j_call: TRBJ2-5
cdr3_length: 16
v_call: TRBV4-3
cdr3_nt: TGCGCCAGCAGCCAGGGGGGTGTTCAGGGAGGGGAGACCCAGTACTTC
cdr3_aa: CASSQGGVQGGETQYF

clone_size: .
d_call: TRBD1
j_call: TRBJ1-4
cdr3_length: 19
v_call: TRBV5-1
cdr3_nt: TGCTCACGTGTCCGCCAGCAGCTTGGAAAGGGGGCGTCTAATGAAAAACTGTTTTTT
cdr3_aa: CSRVRQQLGKGASNEKLFF

clone_size: .
d_call: .
j_call: TRBJ1-2
cdr3_length: 11
v_call: TRBV20-1
cdr3_nt: TGCAGTGCTAGGGTGAGCTATGGCTACACCTTC
cdr3_aa: CSARVSYGYTF

clone_size: .
d_call: TRBD1
j_call: TRBJ1-1
cdr3_length: 16
v_call: TRBV18
cdr3_nt: TGTGCCAGCTCACCCCTACAGGGGGCGCAAAACACTGAAGCTTTCTTT
cdr3_aa: CASSPLQGAQNTEAFF

clone_size: few
d_call: .
j_call: TRBJ1-6
cdr3_length: 14
v_call: TRBV5-1
cdr3_nt: TGCGCCAGCAGCTCGGGGACACACAATTCACCCCTCCACTTT
cdr3_aa: CASSSGTHNSPLHF

clone_size: .
d_call: TRBD1
j_call: TRBJ2-7
cdr3_length: 15
v_call: TRBV5-5
cdr3_nt: TGTGCCAGCAGCTTGCCCCGGGACAGGATCTACGAGCAGTACTTC
cdr3_aa: CASSLPRDRIYEQYF

clone_size: once
d_call: .
j_call: TRBJ2-5
cdr3_length: 13
v_call: TRBV11-3
cdr3_nt: TGTGCCAGCGGCCAGGGGCTCGGGGAGACCCAGTACTTC
cdr3_aa: CASGQGLGETQYF

clone_size: .
d_call: TRBD2
j_call: TRBJ2-4
cdr3_length: 20
v_call: TRBV14
cdr3_nt: TGTGCCAGCAGCCCGATCTTACGGGGGAGGGGTCAAGGAGCCAAAAACATTCAGTACTTC
cdr3_aa: CASSPILRGRGQGAKNIQYF

clone_size: .
d_call: TRBD1
j_call: TRBJ2-1
cdr3_length: 15
v_call: TRBV5-1
cdr3_nt: TGCGCCAGCAGCTTGATGACAGGGGCTAACAATGAGCAGTTCTTC
cdr3_aa: CASSLMTGANNEQFF

clone_size: .
d_call: .
j_call: TRBJ1-4
cdr3_length: 18
v_call: TRBV6-2/TRBV6-3
cdr3_nt: TGTGCCAGCAGTACTTACGGGACACCGCTGGGGATAAAAGAAAAACTGTTTTTT
cdr3_aa: CASSTYGTPLGIKEKLFF

clone_size: .
d_call: .
j_call: TRBJ2-2
cdr3_length: 14
v_call: TRBV5-8
cdr3_nt: TGTGCCAGCAGCACCAGACAGGCCACCGGGGAGCTGTTTTTT
cdr3_aa: CASSTRQATGELFF

clone_size: .
d_call: TRBD2
j_call: TRBJ2-2
cdr3_length: 16
v_call: TRBV6-6
cdr3_nt: TGTGCCAGCAGAGTCAGCGGGGGGGCCTTTACCGGGGAGCTGTTTTTT
cdr3_aa: CASRVSGGAFTGELFF

clone_size: .
d_call: .
j_call: TRBJ2-5
cdr3_length: 12
v_call: TRBV6-6
cdr3_nt: TGTGCCACCAGACAAAGCCAAGAGACCCAGTACTTC
cdr3_aa: CATRQSQETQYF

clone_size: .
d_call: .
j_call: TRBJ1-5
cdr3_length: 14
v_call: TRBV6-5
cdr3_nt: TGTGCCAGCTTGGGGCAGAGAAGCAATCAGCCCCAGCATTTT
cdr3_aa: CASLGQRSNQPQHF

clone_size: .
d_call: TRBD2
j_call: TRBJ2-3
cdr3_length: 17
v_call: TRBV5-4
cdr3_nt: TGTGCCAGCAGCTTACTACGGACTAGCGGGGGTGCAGATACGCAGTATTTT
cdr3_aa: CASSLLRTSGGADTQYF

clone_size: .
d_call: .
j_call: TRBJ1-2
cdr3_length: 16
v_call: TRBV6-2/TRBV6-3
cdr3_nt: TGTGCCAGCAGTTACTCGAGAGGGAAAGCGGACTATGGCTACACCTTC
cdr3_aa: CASSYSRGKADYGYTF

clone_size: .
d_call: .
j_call: TRBJ1-2
cdr3_length: 11
v_call: TRBV29-1
cdr3_nt: TGCAGCGTTGACAGTAACTATGGCTACACCTTC
cdr3_aa: CSVDSNYGYTF

clone_size: few
d_call: .
j_call: TRBJ1-2
cdr3_length: 12
v_call: TRBV7-2
cdr3_nt: TGTGCCAGCAGCCTAAGCAGGGATGGCTACACCTTC
cdr3_aa: CASSLSRDGYTF

clone_size: .
d_call: TRBD1
j_call: TRBJ2-7
cdr3_length: 13
v_call: TRBV11-2
cdr3_nt: TGTGCCAGCAGCTCGGACAGGGTGTACGAGCAGTACTTC
cdr3_aa: CASSSDRVYEQYF

clone_size: .
d_call: .
j_call: TRBJ1-1
cdr3_length: 14
v_call: TRBV5-1
cdr3_nt: TGCGCCAGCAGCTTTGAGGGCTTAACGACTGAAGCTTTCTTT
cdr3_aa: CASSFEGLTTEAFF

clone_size: .
d_call: TRBD2
j_call: TRBJ2-6
cdr3_length: 14
v_call: TRBV2
cdr3_nt: TGTGCCAGGACTGGGGGGGCTGGGGCCAACGTCCTGACTTTC
cdr3_aa: CARTGGAGANVLTF

clone_size: .
d_call: .
j_call: TRBJ1-6
cdr3_length: 14
v_call: TRBV6-1
cdr3_nt: TGTGCCAGCAGTGAAAACGGCGGCACTGCACCCCTCCACTTT
cdr3_aa: CASSENGGTAPLHF

clone_size: .
d_call: TRBD2
j_call: TRBJ2-7
cdr3_length: 14
v_call: TRBV6-5
cdr3_nt: TGTGCCAGCAGTCGTAGCGGGGGGGCTGGCGAGCAGTACTTC
cdr3_aa: CASSRSGGAGEQYF

clone_size: .
d_call: TRBD2
j_call: TRBJ2-1
cdr3_length: 17
v_call: TRBV3-1/TRBV3-2
cdr3_nt: TGTGCCAGCAGCCAAGAGGTCCCCGGGACTAGCGGGGACGAGCAGTTCTTC
cdr3_aa: CASSQEVPGTSGDEQFF